These 3 T cell receptor beta chains were sequenced from one sample in a study of T cells in Graves' hyperthyroidism and ophthalmopathy. RNA transcripts were the template for amplifying TCR beta CDR3 regions. RT-PCR in the first round (using the HTBI primer set) targeted the TCR CDR3. TCRdb re-called the multiplex PCR reads with MiXCR, one entry per CDR3 protein. The sample records around 500,000 distinct CDR3 sequences, approximately 15% being singletons. The sequenced sample consisted of blood. These receptor sequences come from a woman younger than 30 with Graves' hyperthyroidism.

The chain couples TRBV11-2 to TRBJ2-1; D ambiguous. The germline V gene has CDR1 SGHAT and CDR2 FQNNGV. Trimming removed 1 base at V and 10 bases at J, with 14 bases between. There are 14 residues in the CDR3. Here the CDR3 DNA reads TGTGCCAGCAGCTTAGGTTCCCCGCCGAGCGAGCAGTTCTTC. It is translated as CASSLGSPPSEQFF.

This clonotype has a count of ten or more. V and J are TRBV12-5 and TRBJ1-4; tentatively, D is TRBD1 (5 bases). CDR1 is LGHNT and CDR2 is FRNRAP in the germline V gene. This CDR3 is 13 amino acids long. Trimming shortened V by 6 bases and J by 8 bases, and 13 bases separated the two germline ends. This chain's CDR3 is CASGAGLREKLFF. In DNA, the CDR3 is TGTGCTAGTGGCGCGGGACTTCGAGAAAAACTGTTTTTT.

This clonotype was picked up many times. The chain employs TRBV10-3 and TRBJ1-1; 7 positions match TRBD1. CDR3 size: 13 residues. The germline gives CDR1 ENHRY, CDR2 SYGVKD. The V segment lost 8 bases and the J segment 1 base; nucleotides outside the gene matches: 4. CDR3 nucleotide sequence: TGTGCCATCTGGGACAGACAGAACACTGAAGCTTTCTTT. Translation gives CAIWDRQNTEAFF.